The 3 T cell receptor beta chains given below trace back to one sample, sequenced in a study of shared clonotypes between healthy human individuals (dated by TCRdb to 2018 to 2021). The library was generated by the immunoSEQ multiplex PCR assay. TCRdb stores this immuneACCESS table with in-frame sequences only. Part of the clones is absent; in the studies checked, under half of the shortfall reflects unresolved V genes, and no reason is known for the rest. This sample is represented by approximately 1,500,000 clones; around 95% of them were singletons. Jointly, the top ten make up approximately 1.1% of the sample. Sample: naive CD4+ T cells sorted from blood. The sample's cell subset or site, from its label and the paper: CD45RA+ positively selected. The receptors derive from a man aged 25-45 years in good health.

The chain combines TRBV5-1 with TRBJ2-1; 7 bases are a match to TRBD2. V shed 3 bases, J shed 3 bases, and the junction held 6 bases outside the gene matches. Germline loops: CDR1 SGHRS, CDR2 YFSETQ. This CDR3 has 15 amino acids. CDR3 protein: CASSSSGALYNEQFF. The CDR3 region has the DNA TGCGCCAGCAGCTCTAGCGGAGCTCTCTACAATGAGCAGTTCTTC.

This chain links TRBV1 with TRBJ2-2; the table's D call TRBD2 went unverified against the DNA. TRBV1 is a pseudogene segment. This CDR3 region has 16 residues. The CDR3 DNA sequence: TGCACCAGCACACCTGACGGGGGAGTATACACCGGGGAGCTGTTTTTT. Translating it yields CTSTPDGGVYTGELFF.

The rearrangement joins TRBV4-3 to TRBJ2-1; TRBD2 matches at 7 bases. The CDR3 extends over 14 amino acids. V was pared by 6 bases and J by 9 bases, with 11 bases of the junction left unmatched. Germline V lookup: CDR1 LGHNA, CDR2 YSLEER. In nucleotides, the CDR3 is TGCGCCAGCAGGGAGAGGACTAGTCATGGTGAGCAGTTCTTC. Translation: CASRERTSHGEQFF.